The 18 T cell receptor beta chains below were found in one sample sequenced in a study of long-term antiretroviral therapy in people with HIV. Runs used v3.0 of the immunoSEQ assay and were done at survey level. Clones were read by immunoSEQ multiplex PCR, and TCRdb kept only the in-frame ones, dropping some. The sample comprises around 20,000 clones, around 76% of which are singletons, and approximately 15% rests with the top ten. This specimen was unsorted PBMCs, taken 0.5 years before starting antiretroviral therapy. The source is a woman aged 50 to 60 with HIV.

CDR3: CASSIIQRNEQFF. CDR3 nucleotides: TGTGCCAGTAGTATAATACAACGTAATGAGCAGTTCTTC. This sequence joins TRBV19 and TRBJ2-1; D is undetermined. Trimming took off 2 bases at V and 7 bases at J, with 9 bases between the two ends. The CDR3 length is 13 residues. The germline V gene has CDR1 LNHDA and CDR2 SQIVND (reference sequence).

The chain links TRBV7-3 to TRBJ1-1; no firm D call. The CDR3 is 13 residues long. Germline loops: CDR1 SGHTA, CDR2 FQGTGA. V dropped 5 bases and J dropped 5 bases, with 12 bases sitting between them. CDR3 residues: CASSRTTGTEAFF. The CDR3 nucleotides read TGTGCCAGCAGCCGGACGACTGGTACTGAAGCTTTCTTT.

The chain is built from TRBV6-5 and TRBJ2-5, with D maybe TRBD2 (5 bases). The CDR3 covers 16 residues. V was trimmed by 0 bases and J by 2 bases, leaving 13 bases between them. In germline, CDR1 is MNHEY, CDR2 SVGAGI. The CDR3 loop is CASSYSRGRGQETQYF. The CDR3 DNA reads TGTGCCAGCAGTTACTCGAGAGGGCGAGGGCAAGAGACCCAGTACTTC.

The gene calls are TRBV11-2 and TRBJ2-1, with 8 nucleotides matching TRBD2. Germline values: CDR1 SGHAT, CDR2 FQNNGV. Losses at the gene ends were 8 bases for V and 3 bases for J; bases not matched to a gene: 3. This CDR3 region has 13 residues. In nucleotides, the CDR3 is TGTGCCAGCGAGCGGGGGAACTACAATGAGCAGTTCTTC. Its protein product is CASERGNYNEQFF.

This chain connects TRBV6-5 to TRBJ1-6, with D uncertain. CDR1 and CDR2 (germline): MNHEY, SVGAGI. Deletions cut 0 bases from V and 10 bases from J, with 10 bases between. The CDR3 has 14 residues. The CDR3 spells CASSYSRLLSPLHF. The CDR3 nucleotides are TGTGCCAGCAGTTACTCGAGACTGCTCTCACCCCTCCACTTT.

CDR3: CASSPGTSGNTIYF. The CDR3, as DNA: TGTGCCAGCAGTCCGGGCACCTCTGGAAACACCATATATTTT. The rearrangement links TRBV25-1 to TRBJ1-3; D gene uncertain. V was pared by 5 bases and J by 0 bases, with 8 bases between. This CDR3 spans 14 amino acids. Germline V gene data show CDR1 as MGHDK and CDR2 as SYGVNS. Filled out from reference TRBV25-1 and TRBJ1-3, the complete variable domain reads EADIYQTPRYLVIGTGKKITLECSQTMGHDKMYWYQQDPGMELHLIHYSYGVNSTEKGDLSSESTVSRIRTEHFPLTLESARPSHTSQYLCASSPGTSGNTIYFGEGSWLTVV.

This chain joins TRBV15 and TRBJ1-5; no clear D. Germline V CDR1 and CDR2: LNHNV, YYDKDF (reference sequence). The CDR3 contains 16 residues. The V end lost 2 bases, the J end lost 1 base, and 12 bases lay between the germline ends. The DNA for the CDR3 is TGTGCCACCAGCAGACCGATGGTGGGGAGCAATCAGCCCCAGCATTTT. Protein product: CATSRPMVGSNQPQHF.

This clone was recorded once. V and J are TRBV29-1 and TRBJ2-1, with D perhaps given as TRBD1 or TRBD2 (6 bases each). In germline, CDR1 is SQVTM, CDR2 ANQGSEA. V shed 7 bases and J shed 3 bases, with 19 bases lying between them. The CDR3 runs to 15 residues. The CDR3 sequence is CSGRRGGQHYNEQFF. CDR3 nucleotide sequence: TGCAGCGGTCGCCGAGGGGGGCAGCACTACAATGAGCAGTTCTTC.

This clone was recorded a few times. The rearrangement joins TRBV9 to TRBJ1-2; TRBD1 matches 7 bases. The trim removed 4 bases at V and 4 bases at J, leaving 10 bases unmatched. The CDR3 spans 15 residues. Germline lookup yields CDR1 SGDLS and CDR2 YYNGEE. CDR3 loop: CASSPQGDPSYGYTF. CDR3 coding DNA: TGTGCCAGCAGCCCCCAGGGGGATCCTAGCTATGGCTACACCTTC.

Relative to its sample, this clone is medium-sized. The CDR3 DNA is TGTGCCAGCAGCTTCGGGGATGGGGCGGATGGCTACACCTTC. This encodes CASSFGDGADGYTF. The chain combines TRBV7-9 with TRBJ1-2, with a tentative D call TRBD1 (5 bases). CDR1 is SEHNR and CDR2 is FQNEAQ in the germline V gene (reference sequence). The CDR3 is 14 amino acids. Trimming shortened V by 3 bases and J by 6 bases, and 14 bases separated the two germline ends.

The DNA of the CDR3 is TGTGCCAGCAGCCCCCAGGGACAGACCGACACCGGGGAGCTGTTTTTT. Its protein product is CASSPQGQTDTGELFF. This chain joins TRBV7-3 and TRBJ2-2, with 7 nucleotides matching TRBD1. In germline, CDR1 is SGHTA, CDR2 FQGTGA. The CDR3 spans 16 residues. J lost 3 bases, V lost 5 bases, and 9 bases had no gene match.

The rearrangement joins TRBV11-1 to TRBJ2-1; D gene ambiguous. The CDR3 has 18 amino acids. CDR1 SGHAT and CDR2 FQDESV come from the germline V gene (reference sequence). The ends were cut back, 1 base at V and 0 bases at J, with 16 bases in the middle. CDR3 loop: CASSLEPGPVSSYNEQFF. CDR3 bases: TGTGCCAGCAGCTTAGAACCCGGACCCGTAAGCTCCTACAATGAGCAGTTCTTC. Full variable domain (rest looked up from reference TRBV11-1 and TRBJ2-1): EAEVAQSPRYKITEKSQAVAFWCDPISGHATLYWYRQILGQGPELLVQFQDESVVDDSQLPKDRFSAERLKGVDSTLKIQPAELGDSAMYLCASSLEPGPVSSYNEQFFGPGTRLTVL.

V usage is TRBV19 and J usage is TRBJ1-5; TRBD1 agrees at 7 bases. Germline CDR1 LNHDA, CDR2 SQIVND (reference sequence). With V trimmed by 6 bases and J by 7 bases, 12 bases remained unmatched. This CDR3 contains 15 residues. CDR3 sequence: CASRDRTGWGQPQHF. The CDR3 region has the DNA TGTGCCAGTAGAGACCGGACAGGTTGGGGGCAGCCCCAGCATTTT.

This clone is judged medium-sized. The V gene is TRBV6-4, the J gene TRBJ2-4, with TRBD2 matching 9 bases. Per germline, CDR1 MRHNA and CDR2 SNTAGT. CDR3 size: 18 residues. J was trimmed by 3 bases and V by 7 bases; bases with no gene match: 16. DNA for the CDR3: TGTGCCAGCACCTCGTTCCTCAAGCGGGGGGCGGTCAAAAACATTCAGTACTTC. This sequence encodes CASTSFLKRGAVKNIQYF.

V and J are TRBV4-1 and TRBJ2-1; 7 bases align to TRBD2. CDR3 size: 17 residues. Germline V lookup: CDR1 MGHRA, CDR2 YSYEKL. V dropped 0 bases and J dropped 0; count of bases not matched to a gene: 5. CDR3 amino acids: CASSQDGAGSSYNEQFF. In nucleotides, the CDR3 is TGCGCCAGCAGCCAAGATGGAGCGGGGAGCTCCTACAATGAGCAGTTCTTC.

This clone came up once. The gene calls are TRBV5-1 and TRBJ2-2, with 9 bases that match TRBD2. The CDR3 consists of 19 residues. V trimming: 0 bases; J trimming: 4 bases; junction bases outside the gene matches: 13. Germline V gene sequence: CDR1 SGHRS, CDR2 YFSETQ. The CDR3 loop is CASSLAPGSLAGPTGELFF. Here the CDR3 DNA reads TGCGCCAGCAGCTTGGCGCCCGGATCTCTAGCGGGGCCCACCGGGGAGCTGTTTTTT.

The genes are TRBV15 and TRBJ1-5, with D uncertain. The CDR3 runs 14 residues. The germline V gene has CDR1 LNHNV and CDR2 YYDKDF (reference sequence). Between the trimmed V and J ends, which lost 4 bases and 4 bases, there was a span of 11 bases. CDR3 coding DNA: TGTGCCACCAGCAACGGACCGGGAAATCAGCCCCAGCATTTT. Translating gives CATSNGPGNQPQHF.

The chain couples TRBV9 to TRBJ1-1, with a possible D match to TRBD1 (6 bases). The CDR3 consists of 15 residues. CDR1 SGDLS and CDR2 YYNGEE come from the germline V gene. Trimming removed 3 bases at V and 1 base at J, with 13 bases between. This CDR3 is CASSARADRNTEAFF. The CDR3 DNA sequence: TGTGCCAGCAGCGCCCGTGCGGACAGGAACACTGAAGCTTTCTTT. Based on the CDR3 plus reference TRBV9 and TRBJ1-1, the full variable domain is DSGVTQTPKHLITATGQRVTLRCSPRSGDLSVYWYQQSLDQGLQFLIQYYNGEERAKGNILERFSAQQFPDLHSELNLSSLELGDSALYFCASSARADRNTEAFFGQGTRLTVV.